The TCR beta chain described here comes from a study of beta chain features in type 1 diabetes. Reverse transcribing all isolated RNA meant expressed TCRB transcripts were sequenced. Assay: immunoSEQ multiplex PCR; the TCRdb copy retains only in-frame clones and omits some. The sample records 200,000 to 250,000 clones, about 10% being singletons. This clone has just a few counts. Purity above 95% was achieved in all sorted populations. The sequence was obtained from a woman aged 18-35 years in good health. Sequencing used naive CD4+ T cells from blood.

In nucleotides, the CDR3 is TGTGCCAGTGATCCTGGGACAGGGGTCTACGAGCAGTACTTC. It yields the protein CASDPGTGVYEQYF. This sequence joins TRBV19 and TRBJ2-7; 10 nucleotides align to TRBD1. The CDR3 has 14 residues. Trimming at V came to 8 bases and at J to 3 bases, leaving 7 bases not matched to a gene. Germline CDR1 LNHDA, CDR2 SQIVND (reference sequence).